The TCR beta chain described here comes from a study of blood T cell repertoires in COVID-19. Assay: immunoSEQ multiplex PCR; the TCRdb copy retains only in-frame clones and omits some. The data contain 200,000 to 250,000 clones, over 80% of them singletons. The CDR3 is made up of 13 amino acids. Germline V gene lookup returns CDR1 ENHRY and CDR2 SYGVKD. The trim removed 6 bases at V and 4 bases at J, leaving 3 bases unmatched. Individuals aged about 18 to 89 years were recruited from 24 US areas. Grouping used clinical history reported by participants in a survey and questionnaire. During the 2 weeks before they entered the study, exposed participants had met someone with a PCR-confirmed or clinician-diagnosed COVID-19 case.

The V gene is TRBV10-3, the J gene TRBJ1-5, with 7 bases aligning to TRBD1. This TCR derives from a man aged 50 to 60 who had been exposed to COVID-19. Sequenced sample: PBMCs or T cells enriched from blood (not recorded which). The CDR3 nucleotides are TGTGCCATCAGGGGACAGAGGAATCAGCCCCAGCATTTT. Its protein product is CAIRGQRNQPQHF.